This T cell receptor beta chain was profiled in a study of regulatory T cells in long-lasting Graves disease. Sequencing libraries for TCR beta were prepared with iRepertoire HTBI primers and Arm-PCR of CDR3 regions. Each CDR3 protein is one row after TCRdb ran MiXCR on the multiplex PCR reads. The repertoire holds roughly 560,000 distinct CDR3 sequences, with about 16% as singletons. This clonotype has more than one count but fewer than ten. Time point reported: newly diagnosed GD, antithyroid drugs for less than 3 months. With RNA extracted from PBMCs as input, the TCR library was made. The CDR3 has 17 residues. Germline CDR1 is GTSNPN and CDR2 is SVGIG (reference sequence). Trimming cost V 0 bases and J 3 bases, with 20 bases left between them. The sample was also linked to a second study, of T cells in Graves' hyperthyroidism and ophthalmopathy. As reported in that work: The study excluded patients with uncontrolled infection, other autoimmune disease, pregnancy or lactation. The HTBI set primed first-round TCR CDR3 RT-PCR.

This clonotype originated in a woman aged 35-65 years with Graves disease. This specimen consisted of peripheral blood mononuclear cells (PBMCs), obtained at new diagnosis, from a patient treated with antithyroid drugs. V is TRBV30 and J is TRBJ1-2; possible D gene TRBD1, 5 bases. CDR3 sequence reads: CAWSVGDWGTVYYGYTF. The CDR3 coding sequence is TGTGCCTGGAGTGTAGGGGACTGGGGTACCGTATACTATGGCTACACCTTC.